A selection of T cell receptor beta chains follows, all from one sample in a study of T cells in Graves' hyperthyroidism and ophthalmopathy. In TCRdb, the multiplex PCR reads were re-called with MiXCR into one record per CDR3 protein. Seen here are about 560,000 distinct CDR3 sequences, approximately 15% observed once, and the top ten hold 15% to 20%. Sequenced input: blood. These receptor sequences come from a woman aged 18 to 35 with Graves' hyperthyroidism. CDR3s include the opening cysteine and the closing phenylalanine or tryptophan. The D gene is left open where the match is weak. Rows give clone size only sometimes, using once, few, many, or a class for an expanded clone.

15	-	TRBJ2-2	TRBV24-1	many	CATSDSKSNTGELFF	TGTGCCACCAGTGATTCCAAGTCGAACACCGGGGAGCTGTTTTTT
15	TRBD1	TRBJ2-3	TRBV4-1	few	CASSRWGQGLDTQYF	TGCGCCAGCAGCCGCTGGGGACAGGGGTTAGATACGCAGTATTTT
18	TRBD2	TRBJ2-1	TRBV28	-	CASSLSSGRARSYNEQFF	TGTGCCAGCAGTTTAAGTAGCGGGAGGGCCCGCTCCTACAATGAGCAGTTCTTC
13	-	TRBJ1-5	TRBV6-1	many	CASSKGSGQPQHF	TGTGCCAGCAGCAAAGGTAGTGGCCAGCCCCAGCATTTT
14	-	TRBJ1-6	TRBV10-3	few	CAISEDSYNSPLHF	TGTGCCATCAGTGAGGACAGTTATAATTCACCCCTCCACTTT
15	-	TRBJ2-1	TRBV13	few	CASSFLKTSYNEQFF	TGTGCCAGCAGCTTTCTGAAGACCTCCTACAATGAGCAGTTCTTC
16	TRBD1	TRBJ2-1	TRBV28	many	CASSVSGTGAYNEQFF	TGTGCCAGCAGTGTGTCCGGGACAGGAGCCTACAATGAGCAGTTCTTC
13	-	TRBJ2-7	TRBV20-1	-	CSARDSQGNEQYF	TGCAGTGCTAGAGATTCACAGGGCAACGAGCAGTACTTC
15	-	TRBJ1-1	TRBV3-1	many	CASSQVGGKNTEAFF	TGTGCCAGCAGCCAAGTCGGGGGCAAGAACACTGAAGCTTTCTTT
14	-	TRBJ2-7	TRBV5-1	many	CASSLERLVYEQYF	TGCGCCAGCAGCTTGGAACGACTCGTCTACGAGCAGTACTTC
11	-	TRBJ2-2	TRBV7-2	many	CASSLAAWLFF	TGTGCCAGCAGCTTAGCTGCTTGGCTGTTTTTT
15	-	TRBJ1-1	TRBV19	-	CASSNYGGGDTEAFF	TGTGCCAGTAGTAACTACGGGGGAGGGGACACTGAAGCTTTCTTT
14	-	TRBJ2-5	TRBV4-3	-	CASSQVWGSETQYF	TGCGCCAGCAGCCAAGTGTGGGGTTCAGAGACCCAGTACTTC
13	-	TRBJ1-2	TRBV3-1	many	CASSFRSGDGYTF	TGTGCCAGCAGCTTCAGATCCGGGGACGGCTACACCTTC
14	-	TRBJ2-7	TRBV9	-	CASSRTAVRDEQYF	TGTGCCAGCAGTAGAACGGCAGTTAGGGACGAGCAGTACTTC
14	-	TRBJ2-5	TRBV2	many	CASSGGGPKETQYF	TGTGCCAGCAGTGGGGGAGGCCCTAAAGAGACCCAGTACTTC
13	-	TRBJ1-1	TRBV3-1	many	CASSHTENTEAFF	TGTGCCAGCAGCCATACGGAGAACACTGAAGCTTTCTTT
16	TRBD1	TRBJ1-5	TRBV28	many	CASSPRTGYSNQPQHF	TGTGCCAGCAGCCCGAGGACAGGTTATAGCAATCAGCCCCAGCATTTT
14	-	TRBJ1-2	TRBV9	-	CASSGDGSFYGYTF	TGTGCCAGCAGCGGGGACGGGAGTTTCTATGGCTACACCTTC
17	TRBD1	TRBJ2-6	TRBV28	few	CASLRGRGIAGANVLTF	TGTGCCTCACTACGGGGCAGGGGGATAGCCGGGGCCAACGTCCTGACTTTC
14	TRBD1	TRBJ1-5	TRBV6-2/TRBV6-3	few	CASGRTGVIQPQHF	TGTGCCAGCGGCAGGACAGGGGTTATACAGCCCCAGCATTTT
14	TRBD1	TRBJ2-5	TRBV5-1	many	CASSLGTGKETQYF	TGCGCCAGCAGCTTAGGGACAGGGAAAGAGACCCAGTACTTC
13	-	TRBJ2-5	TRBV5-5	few	CASSLGQLETQYF	TGTGCCAGCAGCTTGGGGCAATTGGAGACCCAGTACTTC
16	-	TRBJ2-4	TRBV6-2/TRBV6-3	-	CASRPEWGPTKNIQYF	TGTGCCAGCAGGCCCGAATGGGGTCCCACCAAAAACATTCAGTACTTC
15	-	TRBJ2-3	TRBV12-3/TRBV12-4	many	CASTTPGLDTDTQYF	TGTGCCAGCACAACTCCGGGCCTAGACACAGATACGCAGTATTTT
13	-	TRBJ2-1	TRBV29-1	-	CSVGGRLNDEQFF	TGCAGCGTTGGGGGGAGGCTAAATGATGAGCAGTTCTTC
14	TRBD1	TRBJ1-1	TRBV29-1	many	CSVERGQGNTEAFF	TGCAGCGTTGAAAGAGGACAGGGGAACACTGAAGCTTTCTTT
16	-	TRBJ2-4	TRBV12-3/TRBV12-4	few	CASSYPEALAKNIQYF	TGTGCCAGCAGTTACCCCGAGGCGTTAGCCAAAAACATTCAGTACTTC
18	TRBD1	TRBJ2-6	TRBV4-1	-	CASSQMGQGVSGANVLTF	TGCGCCAGCAGCCAAATGGGACAGGGTGTCTCCGGGGCCAACGTCCTGACTTTC
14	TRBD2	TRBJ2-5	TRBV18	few	CASSPRREWETQYF	TGTGCCAGCTCACCACGGCGGGAGTGGGAGACCCAGTACTTC
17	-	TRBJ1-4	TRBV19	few	CASRTGRHLATNEKLFF	TGTGCCAGTAGGACGGGACGGCACCTTGCAACTAATGAAAAACTGTTTTTT
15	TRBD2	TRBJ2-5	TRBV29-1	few	CSGLLAGGRFETQYF	TGCAGCGGCCTCCTAGCGGGAGGGAGGTTTGAGACCCAGTACTTC
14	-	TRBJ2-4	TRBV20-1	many	CSASGGTFRNIQYF	TGCAGTGCTAGTGGCGGGACCTTTAGAAACATTCAGTACTTC
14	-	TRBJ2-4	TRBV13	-	CASSFFRGGNIQYF	TGTGCCAGCAGCTTTTTTAGGGGGGGAAACATTCAGTACTTC
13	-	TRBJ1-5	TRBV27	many	CASSFSSVQPQHF	TGTGCCAGCAGTTTCTCATCAGTTCAGCCCCAGCATTTT
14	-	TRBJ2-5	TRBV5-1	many	CASSLAGGRETQYF	TGCGCCAGCAGCTTGGCTGGGGGCAGGGAGACCCAGTACTTC
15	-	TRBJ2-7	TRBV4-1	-	CASSQDGGGVGEQYF	TGCGCCAGCAGCCAAGATGGGGGGGGCGTGGGCGAGCAGTACTTC
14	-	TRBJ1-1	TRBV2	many	CSSRGRAMNTEAFF	TGTTCGAGCAGGGGCAGGGCTATGAACACTGAAGCTTTCTTT
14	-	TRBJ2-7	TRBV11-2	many	CASSLVLATYEQYF	TGTGCCAGCAGCTTAGTGCTAGCTACCTACGAGCAGTACTTC
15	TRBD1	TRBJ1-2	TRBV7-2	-	CASSLVLGQGGGYTF	TGTGCCAGCAGCTTAGTGTTGGGACAGGGCGGTGGCTACACCTTC
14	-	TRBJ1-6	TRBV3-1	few	CASSHSREASPLHF	TGTGCCAGCAGCCATAGCAGGGAGGCTTCACCCCTCCACTTT
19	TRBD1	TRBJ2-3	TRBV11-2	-	CASSLFPIPGQGNTDTQYF	TGTGCCAGCAGCTTATTCCCGATCCCGGGACAGGGCAACACAGATACGCAGTATTTT
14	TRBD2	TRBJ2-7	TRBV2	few	CASSEVAGTYEQYF	TGTGCCAGCAGTGAAGTAGCGGGGACTTACGAGCAGTACTTC
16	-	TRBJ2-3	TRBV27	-	CASSSGTYNRTDTQYF	TGTGCCAGCAGTTCGGGGACCTACAACCGCACAGATACGCAGTATTTT